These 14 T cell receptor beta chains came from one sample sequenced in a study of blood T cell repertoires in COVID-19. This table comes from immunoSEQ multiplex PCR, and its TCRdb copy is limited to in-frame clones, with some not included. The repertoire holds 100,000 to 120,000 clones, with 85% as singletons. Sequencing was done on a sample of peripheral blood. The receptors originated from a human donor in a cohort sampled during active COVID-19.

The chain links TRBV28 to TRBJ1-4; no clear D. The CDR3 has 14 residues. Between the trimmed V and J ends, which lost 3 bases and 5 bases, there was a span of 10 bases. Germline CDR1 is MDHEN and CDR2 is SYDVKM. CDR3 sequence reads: CASSFGDMNEKLFF. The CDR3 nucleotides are TGTGCCAGCAGTTTTGGCGACATGAATGAAAAACTGTTTTTT.

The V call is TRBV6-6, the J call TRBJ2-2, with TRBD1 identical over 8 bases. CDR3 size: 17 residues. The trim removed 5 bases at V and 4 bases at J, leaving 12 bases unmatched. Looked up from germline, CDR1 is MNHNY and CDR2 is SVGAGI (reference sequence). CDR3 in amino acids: CASSHLGTGMSTGELFF. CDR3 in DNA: TGTGCCAGCAGTCACCTGGGGACAGGAATGTCCACCGGGGAGCTGTTTTTT.

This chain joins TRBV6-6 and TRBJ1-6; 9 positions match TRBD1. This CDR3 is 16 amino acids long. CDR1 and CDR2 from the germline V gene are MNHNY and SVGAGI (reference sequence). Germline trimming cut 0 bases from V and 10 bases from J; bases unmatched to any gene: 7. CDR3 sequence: CASSYSRDREGSPLHF. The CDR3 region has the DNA TGTGCCAGCAGTTACTCTCGGGACAGGGAGGGCTCACCCCTCCACTTT.

This CDR3 reads CAISESGARGDEKLFF. CDR3 bases: TGTGCCATCAGTGAGTCGGGAGCCAGGGGGGATGAAAAACTGTTTTTT. This chain links TRBV10-3 with TRBJ1-4, with 7 bases lining up with TRBD1. The junction had 7 bases not matched to a gene; V was cut back by 0 bases and J by 6 bases. CDR3 length: 16 residues. Germline V gives CDR1 ENHRY, CDR2 SYGVKD.

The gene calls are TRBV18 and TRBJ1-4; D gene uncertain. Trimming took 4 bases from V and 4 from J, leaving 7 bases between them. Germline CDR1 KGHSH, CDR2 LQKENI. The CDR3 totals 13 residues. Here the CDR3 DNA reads TGTGCCAGCTCACGGGCAGATAATGAAAAACTGTTTTTT. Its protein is CASSRADNEKLFF. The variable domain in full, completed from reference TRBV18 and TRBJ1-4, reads NAGVMQNPRHLVRRRGQEARLRCSPMKGHSHVYWYRQLPEEGLKFMVYLQKENIIDESGMPKERFSAEFPKEGPSILRIQQVVRGDSAAYFCASSRADNEKLFFGSGTQLSVL.

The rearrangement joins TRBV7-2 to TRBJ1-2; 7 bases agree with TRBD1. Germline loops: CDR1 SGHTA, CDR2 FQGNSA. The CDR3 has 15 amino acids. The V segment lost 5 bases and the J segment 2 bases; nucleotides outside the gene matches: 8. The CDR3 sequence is CASSPGGRPNYGYTF. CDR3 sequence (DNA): TGTGCCAGCAGCCCAGGGGGGCGGCCGAACTATGGCTACACCTTC.

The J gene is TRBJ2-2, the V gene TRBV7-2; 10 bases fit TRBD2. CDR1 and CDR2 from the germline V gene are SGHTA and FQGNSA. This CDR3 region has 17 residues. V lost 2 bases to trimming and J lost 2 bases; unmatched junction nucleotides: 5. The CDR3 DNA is TGTGCCAGCAGCTTATCGTCTAGCGGGGGAAACACCGGGGAGCTGTTTTTT. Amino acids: CASSLSSSGGNTGELFF.

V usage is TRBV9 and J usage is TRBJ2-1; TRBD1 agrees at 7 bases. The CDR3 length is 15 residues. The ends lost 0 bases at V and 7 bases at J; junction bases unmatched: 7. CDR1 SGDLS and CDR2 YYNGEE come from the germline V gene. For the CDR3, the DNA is TGTGCCAGCAGCGTAGGTCAGGGGGTCCCTAATGAGCAGTTCTTC. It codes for CASSVGQGVPNEQFF.

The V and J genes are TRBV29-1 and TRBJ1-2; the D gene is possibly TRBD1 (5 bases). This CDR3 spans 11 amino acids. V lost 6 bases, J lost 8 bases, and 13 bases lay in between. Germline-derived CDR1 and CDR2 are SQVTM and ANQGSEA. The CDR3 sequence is CSVREGQGYTF. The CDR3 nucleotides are TGCAGCGTCCGGGAGGGGCAGGGCTACACCTTC.

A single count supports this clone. CDR3 DNA sequence: TGTGCCAGCAGCCAAGACCCCGGAGGGGGCGTGAGTCAGCCCCAGCATTTT. As protein: CASSQDPGGGVSQPQHF. The chain uses TRBV3-1 (or the pseudogene TRBV3-2) and TRBJ1-5; TRBD1 matches 7 bases. With 0 bases clipped from V and 6 bases from J, the junction kept 11 bases outside the gene matches. CDR3 size: 17 residues. CDR1 LGHDT and CDR2 YNNKEL come from the germline V gene (reference sequence).

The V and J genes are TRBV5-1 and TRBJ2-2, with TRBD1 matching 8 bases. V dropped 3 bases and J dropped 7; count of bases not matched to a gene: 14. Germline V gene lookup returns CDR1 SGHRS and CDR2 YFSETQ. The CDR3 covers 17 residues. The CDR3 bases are TGCGCCAGCAGCTCGTCGGGACTCCCAGGGGGCATCGGGGAGCTGTTTTTT. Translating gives CASSSSGLPGGIGELFF.

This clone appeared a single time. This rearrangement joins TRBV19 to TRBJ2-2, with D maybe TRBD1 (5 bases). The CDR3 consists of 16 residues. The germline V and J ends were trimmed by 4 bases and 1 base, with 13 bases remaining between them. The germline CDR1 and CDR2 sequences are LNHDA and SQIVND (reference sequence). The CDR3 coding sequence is TGTGCCAGTAGTAGTGTAGGACAAATGAACACCGGGGAGCTGTTTTTT. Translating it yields CASSSVGQMNTGELFF. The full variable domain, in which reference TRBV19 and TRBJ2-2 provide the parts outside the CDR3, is DGGITQSPKYLFRKEGQNVTLSCEQNLNHDAMYWYRQDPGQGLRLIYYSQIVNDFQKGDIAEGYSVSREKKESFPLTVTSAQKNPTAFYLCASSSVGQMNTGELFFGEGSRLTVL.

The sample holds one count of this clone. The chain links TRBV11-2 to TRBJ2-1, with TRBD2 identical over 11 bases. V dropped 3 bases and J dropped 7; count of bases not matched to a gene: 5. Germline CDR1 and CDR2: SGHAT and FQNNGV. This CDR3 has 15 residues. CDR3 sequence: CASSFTWTSGNEQFF. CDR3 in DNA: TGTGCCAGCAGCTTCACCTGGACTAGCGGGAATGAGCAGTTCTTC.

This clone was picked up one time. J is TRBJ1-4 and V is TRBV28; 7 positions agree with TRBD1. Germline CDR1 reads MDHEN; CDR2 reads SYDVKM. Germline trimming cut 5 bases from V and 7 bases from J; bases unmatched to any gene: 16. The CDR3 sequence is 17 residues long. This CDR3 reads CASSPLKPNRGGEKLFF. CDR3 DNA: TGTGCCAGCAGTCCCTTGAAGCCCAACAGGGGCGGTGAAAAACTGTTTTTT. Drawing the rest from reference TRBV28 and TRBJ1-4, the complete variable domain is DVKVTQSSRYLVKRTGEKVFLECVQDMDHENMFWYRQDPGLGLRLIYFSYDVKMKEKGDIPEGYSVSREKKERFSLILESASTNQTSMYLCASSPLKPNRGGEKLFFGSGTQLSVL.